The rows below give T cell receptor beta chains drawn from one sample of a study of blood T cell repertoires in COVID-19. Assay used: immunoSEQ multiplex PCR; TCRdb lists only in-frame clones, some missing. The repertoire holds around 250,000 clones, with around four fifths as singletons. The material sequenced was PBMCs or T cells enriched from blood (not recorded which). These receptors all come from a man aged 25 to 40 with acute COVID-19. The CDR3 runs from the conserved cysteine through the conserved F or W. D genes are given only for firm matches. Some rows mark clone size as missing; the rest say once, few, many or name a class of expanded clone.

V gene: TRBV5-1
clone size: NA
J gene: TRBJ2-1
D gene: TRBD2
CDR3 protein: CASSLNGGAVYNEQFF
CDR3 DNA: TGCGCCAGCAGCCTGAACGGGGGGGCGGTTTACAATGAGCAGTTCTTC

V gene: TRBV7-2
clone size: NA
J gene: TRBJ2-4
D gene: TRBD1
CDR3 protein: CASSIRQGFGENIQYF
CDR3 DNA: TGTGCCAGCAGCATCAGACAGGGGTTTGGAGAAAACATTCAGTACTTC

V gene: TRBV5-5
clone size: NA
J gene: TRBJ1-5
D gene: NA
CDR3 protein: CASIVLPGEGQPQHF
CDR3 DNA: TGTGCCAGCATTGTGTTGCCAGGGGAAGGGCAGCCCCAGCATTTT

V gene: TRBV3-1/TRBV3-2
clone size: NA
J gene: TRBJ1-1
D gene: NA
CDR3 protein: CASSHRTGLNTEAFF
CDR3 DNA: TGTGCCAGCAGCCATAGGACTGGGCTGAACACTGAAGCTTTCTTT

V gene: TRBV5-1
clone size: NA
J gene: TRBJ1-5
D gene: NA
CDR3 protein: CASSLGAQDQPQHF
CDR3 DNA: TGTGCCAGCAGCTTGGGGGCACAGGATCAGCCCCAGCATTTT

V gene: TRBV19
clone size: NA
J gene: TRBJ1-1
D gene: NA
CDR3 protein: CASSIDLVQVNTEAFF
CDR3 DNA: TGTGCCAGTAGTATAGATCTGGTACAGGTGAACACTGAAGCTTTCTTT

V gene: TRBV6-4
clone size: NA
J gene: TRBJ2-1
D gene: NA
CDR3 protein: CASSVRESNEQFF
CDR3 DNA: TGTGCCAGCAGTGTTAGGGAGTCTAATGAGCAGTTCTTC

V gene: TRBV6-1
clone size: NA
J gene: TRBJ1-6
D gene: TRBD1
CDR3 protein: CASSDAGGTYNSPLHF
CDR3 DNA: TGTGCCAGCAGTGACGCAGGGGGTACCTATAATTCACCCCTCCACTTT

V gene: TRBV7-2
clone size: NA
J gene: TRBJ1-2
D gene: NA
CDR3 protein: CASSPSRGSNGYTF
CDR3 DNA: TGTGCCAGCAGCCCAAGTAGGGGATCTAATGGCTACACCTTC

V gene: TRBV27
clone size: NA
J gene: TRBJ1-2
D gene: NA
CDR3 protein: CASRQGKYGYTF
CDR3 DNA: TGTGCCAGCAGACAGGGCAAATATGGCTACACCTTC

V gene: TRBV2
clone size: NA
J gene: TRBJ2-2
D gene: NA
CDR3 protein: CASRAENTGELFF
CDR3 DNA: TGTGCCAGCCGTGCAGAAAACACCGGGGAGCTGTTTTTT

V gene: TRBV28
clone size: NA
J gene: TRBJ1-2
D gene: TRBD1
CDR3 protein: CASGTTGTNYGYTF
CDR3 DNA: TGTGCCAGCGGGACGACAGGGACTAACTATGGCTACACCTTC

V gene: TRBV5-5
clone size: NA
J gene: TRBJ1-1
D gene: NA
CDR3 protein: CASSLGLRNTEAFF
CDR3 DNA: TGTGCCAGCAGCTTGGGGTTGCGGAACACTGAAGCTTTCTTT

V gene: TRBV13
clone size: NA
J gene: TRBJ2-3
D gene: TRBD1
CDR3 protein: CASSSPDRGLTDTQYF
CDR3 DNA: TGTGCCAGCAGCTCTCCGGACAGGGGGCTCACAGATACGCAGTATTTT

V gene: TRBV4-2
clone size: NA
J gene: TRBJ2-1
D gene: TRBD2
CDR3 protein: CASSQETAGGVKFF
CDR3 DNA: TGTGCCAGCAGCCAAGAGACAGCGGGAGGGGTAAAGTTCTTC

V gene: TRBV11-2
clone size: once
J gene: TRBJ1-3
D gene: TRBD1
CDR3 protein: CASRKGGGQASGNTIYF
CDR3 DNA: TGTGCCAGCAGAAAAGGGGGGGGACAGGCCTCTGGAAACACCATATATTTT

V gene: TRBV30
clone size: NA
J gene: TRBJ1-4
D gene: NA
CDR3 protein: CACKDSFNEKLFF
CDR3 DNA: TGTGCCTGTAAAGACAGTTTTAATGAAAAACTGTTTTTT

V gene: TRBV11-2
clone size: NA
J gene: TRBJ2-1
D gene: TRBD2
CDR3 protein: CASSLFSGGADEQFF
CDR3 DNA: TGTGCCAGCAGCTTATTTAGCGGGGGGGCGGATGAGCAGTTCTTC

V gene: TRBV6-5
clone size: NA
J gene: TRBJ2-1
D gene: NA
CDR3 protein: CASSSRLGSSYNEQFF
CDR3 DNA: TGTGCCAGCAGTTCCCGACTAGGCAGCTCCTACAATGAGCAGTTCTTC

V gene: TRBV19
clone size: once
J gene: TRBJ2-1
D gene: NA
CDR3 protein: CASSLGANYNEQFF
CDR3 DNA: TGTGCCAGTAGTCTGGGGGCCAACTACAATGAGCAGTTCTTC

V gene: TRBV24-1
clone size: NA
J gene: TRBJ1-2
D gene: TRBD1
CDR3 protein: CATSMTGIGGYTF
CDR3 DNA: TGTGCCACCAGCATGACAGGGATTGGTGGCTACACCTTC

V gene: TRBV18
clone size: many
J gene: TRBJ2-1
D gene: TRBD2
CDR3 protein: CASSHGTSSSYNEQFF
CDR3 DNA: TGTGCCAGCTCACATGGGACTAGCTCCTCCTACAATGAGCAGTTCTTC

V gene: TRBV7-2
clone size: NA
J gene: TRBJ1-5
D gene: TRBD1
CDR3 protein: CASSLVGTDNSNQPQHF
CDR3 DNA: TGTGCCAGCAGCTTAGTTGGGACAGATAATAGCAATCAGCCCCAGCATTTT

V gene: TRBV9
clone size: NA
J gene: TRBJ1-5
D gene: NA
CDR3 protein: CASSQGGPFSNQPQHF
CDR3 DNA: TGTGCCAGCAGCCAAGGGGGACCCTTTAGCAATCAGCCCCAGCATTTT

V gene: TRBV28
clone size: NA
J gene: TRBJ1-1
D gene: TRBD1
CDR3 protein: CASLGGVGTEAFF
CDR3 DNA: TGTGCCAGTTTAGGGGGCGTGGGCACTGAAGCTTTCTTT

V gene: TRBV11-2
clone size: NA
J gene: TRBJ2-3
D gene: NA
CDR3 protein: CASSLDRVTDTQYF
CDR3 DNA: TGTGCCAGCAGCTTAGATCGGGTCACAGATACGCAGTATTTT

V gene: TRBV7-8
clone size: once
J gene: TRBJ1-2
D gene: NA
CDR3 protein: CASSLEVGEGYGYTF
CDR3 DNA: TGTGCCAGCAGCTTAGAAGTAGGGGAAGGCTATGGCTACACCTTC

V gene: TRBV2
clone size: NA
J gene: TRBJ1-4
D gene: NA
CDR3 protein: CASTYDTAQTKKLFF
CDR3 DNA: TGTGCCAGCACCTATGATACCGCCCAAACCAAAAAACTGTTTTTT

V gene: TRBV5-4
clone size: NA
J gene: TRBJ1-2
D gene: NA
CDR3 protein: CASSLDRFNYGYTF
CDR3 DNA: TGTGCCAGCAGCTTGGACAGGTTTAACTATGGCTACACCTTC

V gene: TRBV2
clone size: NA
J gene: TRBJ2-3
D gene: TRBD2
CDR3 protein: CASSPASGTADTQYF
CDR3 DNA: TGTGCCAGCAGCCCGGCTAGCGGAACGGCAGATACGCAGTATTTT

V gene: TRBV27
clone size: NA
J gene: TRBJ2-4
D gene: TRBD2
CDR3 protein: CASSLGLAGGPRSKNIQYF
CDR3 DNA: TGTGCCAGCAGTTTAGGGCTAGCGGGAGGGCCGCGGTCCAAAAACATTCAGTACTTC

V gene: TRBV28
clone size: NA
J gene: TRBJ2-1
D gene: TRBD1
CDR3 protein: CASSRTGYNEQFF
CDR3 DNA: TGTGCCAGCAGCCGGACAGGGTACAATGAGCAGTTCTTC

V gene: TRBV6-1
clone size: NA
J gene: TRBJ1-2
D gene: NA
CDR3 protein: CASSEGMTFYDGYTF
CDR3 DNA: TGTGCCAGCAGTGAAGGGATGACATTCTACGATGGCTACACCTTC

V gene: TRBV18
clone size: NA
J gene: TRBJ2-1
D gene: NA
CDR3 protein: CASSPQSPGQFF
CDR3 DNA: TGTGCCAGCTCACCACAGTCTCCCGGGCAGTTCTTC